This T cell receptor beta chain came from a study of cytomegalovirus exposure and HLA in healthy donors. This clone has just one count. Per the germline V gene, CDR1 is SQVTM and CDR2 is ANQGSEA. V lost 2 bases and J 1 base, leaving 14 bases between the germline ends. The CDR3 runs 15 residues. PCR involved 60 Vbeta and 13 Jbeta primers. Measured with immunoSEQ multiplex PCR; TCRdb has only the in-frame clones, and not every one. The table records about 100,000 clones, under 85% of them present only once. The chain combines TRBV29-1 with TRBJ2-5, with D perhaps matching TRBD2 (6 bases). The sequence was obtained from a male donor in good health and CMV-seronegative. Sequencing input: PBMCs. As DNA, the CDR3 is TGCAGCGTTGAAACAAAGGAGGGGATCCAAGAGACCCAGTACTTC. Protein product: CSVETKEGIQETQYF.